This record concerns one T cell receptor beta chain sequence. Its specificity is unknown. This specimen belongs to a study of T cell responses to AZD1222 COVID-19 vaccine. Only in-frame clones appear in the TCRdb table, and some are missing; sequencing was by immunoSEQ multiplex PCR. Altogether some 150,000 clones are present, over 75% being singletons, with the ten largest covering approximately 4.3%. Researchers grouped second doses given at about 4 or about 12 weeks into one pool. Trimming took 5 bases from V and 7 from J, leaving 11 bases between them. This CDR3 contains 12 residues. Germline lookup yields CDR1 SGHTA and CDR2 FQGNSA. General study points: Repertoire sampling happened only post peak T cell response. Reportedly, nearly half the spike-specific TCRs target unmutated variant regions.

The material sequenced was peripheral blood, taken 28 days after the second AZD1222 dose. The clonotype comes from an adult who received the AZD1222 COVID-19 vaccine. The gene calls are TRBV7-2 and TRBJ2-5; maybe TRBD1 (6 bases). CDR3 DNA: TGTGCCAGCAGCCGATTAGGGGGGACCCAGTACTTC. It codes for CASSRLGGTQYF.